Reported below is one T cell receptor (beta chain). V was pared by 4 bases and J by 2 bases, with 19 bases between. Looked up from germline, CDR1 is MDHEN and CDR2 is SYDVKM. The CDR3 has 17 residues. The data were taken from a study of blood T cell repertoires in COVID-19. About the study: The United States, Italy and Spain supplied acute and convalescent COVID-19 samples. T cells, B-cell-depleted T cells, or PBMCs provided the cDNA or gDNA that served as material.

Study processing details: Estimated nucleated cell counts came from reference gene primer amplification. Using immunoSEQ multiplex PCR, the repertoire was profiled, and TCRdb retains in-frame clones only, with some absent. The V and J calls and clone size are taken from that table; D and trimming were inferred from the DNA. The sample gives 300,000 or so clones, roughly 87% of which show up once; 1% is in the top ten. The receptor was derived from a man in his fifties or sixties with active or convalescent COVID-19. Sequencing input: peripheral blood. The V and J genes are TRBV28 and TRBJ2-3, with D possibly matching TRBD2 (6 bases). This chain's CDR3 is CASSYPLGEVVTDTQYF. CDR3 coding DNA: TGTGCCAGCAGTTACCCCCTTGGGGAGGTGGTCACAGATACGCAGTATTTT.